The 29 T cell receptor beta chains given below trace back to one sample, sequenced in a study of molecular identifiers for immune sequencing clone quantification. TCRdb called the PCR reads again in MiXCR, with one record for every CDR3 protein. In the table there are roughly 100,000 distinct CDR3 sequences, under 40% of which are singletons. The sequenced material came from naive CD8+ T cells from blood, with Jurkat cell RNA spiked in. Subset denoted: FACS-sorted CD8+CD4-CCR7+CD45RA+ naive T cells. These receptors all stem from a human donor in good health. Some libraries in this study had Jurkat cell RNA spiked in.

With respect to this clonotype: Since a much larger clone is just one base distant, this may be a read error. CDR3 loop: CASSLGGSNEQSF. In DNA form, the CDR3 reads TGTGCCAGCAGTTTAGGGGGATCGAATGAGCAGTCCTTC. The chain has TRBV28 and TRBJ2-1; D tentatively reads TRBD1 or TRBD2 (5 bases each). CDR3 length: 13 amino acids. The germline V gene encodes CDR1 MDHEN and CDR2 SYDVKM.

Details on this clonotype: At one end the junction does not follow the germline gene, possibly because of a read error. The chain combines TRBV25-1 with TRBJ2-1; D is uncertain. Germline V gives CDR1 MGHDK, CDR2 SYGVNS. This CDR3 is built from 15 residues. In DNA, the CDR3 is TGTGCCAGCAGCCTTGCGCCAGCGAAGTACAATGAGCAGTCCTTC. It encodes CASSLAPAKYNEQSF.

This chain connects TRBV7-8 to TRBJ2-1, with D possibly matching TRBD2 (5 bases). CDR1 and CDR2 from the germline V gene are SGHVS and FQNEAQ. This CDR3 comprises 13 residues. Trimming left V 5 bases short and J 9 bases short, with 14 bases between. CDR3 amino acids: CASSPELGPEQFF. The CDR3 DNA is TGTGCCAGCAGCCCGGAACTAGGGCCTGAGCAGTTCTTC.

The CDR3 loop reads CATPNVKQATQETQYF. The CDR3, as DNA: TGTGCCACCCCAAACGTAAAACAGGCCACCCAAGAGACCCAGTACTTC. The chain is built from TRBV24-1 and TRBJ2-5; D perhaps matches TRBD1 (5 bases). Germline V gene lookup returns CDR1 KGHDR and CDR2 SFDVKD. The CDR3 is made up of 16 amino acids. Trimming removed 9 bases at V and 1 base at J, with 20 bases between.

The chain recombines TRBV7-2 with TRBJ1-4; D gene unclear. Germline V gene data show CDR1 as SGHTA and CDR2 as FQGNSA. The CDR3 is 13 amino acids. V lost 4 bases and J lost 6, with 9 bases in between. The CDR3 protein is CASSWRGDEKLFF. The CDR3 DNA reads TGTGCCAGCAGCTGGCGAGGAGATGAAAAACTGTTTTTT. The full variable domain, rest sourced from reference TRBV7-2 and TRBJ1-4, is GAGVSQSPSNKVTEKGKDVELRCDPISGHTALYWYRQSLGQGLEFLIYFQGNSAPDKSGLPSDRFSAERTGGSVSTLTIQRTQQEDSAVYLCASSWRGDEKLFFGSGTQLSVL.

The V and J genes are TRBV4-2 and TRBJ1-4; TRBD1 agrees at 9 bases. The CDR3 length is 17 residues. The V gene end was trimmed by 4 bases and the J gene end by 6 bases; junction bases not matched to a gene: 12. The germline V gene encodes CDR1 LGHNA and CDR2 YNFKEQ. DNA of the CDR3: TGTGCCAGCAGCCGAAACGCTCCGGGACAGGGAGATGAAAAACTGTTTTTT. Its protein product is CASSRNAPGQGDEKLFF.

This clonotype showed up just a few times. The V call is TRBV27, the J call TRBJ1-1; unclear D gene. The germline V and J ends were trimmed by 5 bases and 0 bases, with 10 bases remaining between them. The CDR3 is 14 amino acids. Germline assignment: CDR1 MNHEY and CDR2 SMNVEV (reference sequence). The CDR3 sequence: CASSLLPMNTEAFF. The CDR3 coding sequence is TGTGCCAGCAGTCTCCTACCGATGAACACTGAAGCTTTCTTT.

The CDR3 nucleotides are TGTGCCAGCAGTCTAGCGGGAACCAATGAGCAGTTCTTC. Translating gives CASSLAGTNEQFF. The chain joins TRBV6-1 to TRBJ2-1; the match to TRBD2 covers 9 bases. V shed 5 bases, J shed 6 bases, and the junction held 2 bases outside the gene matches. Looked up from germline, CDR1 is MNHNS and CDR2 is SASEGT. This CDR3 is built from 13 residues.

As for this clonotype: No conserved phenylalanine or tryptophan is present at the end of the CDR3, so a read error is the likely explanation. The chain employs TRBV28 and TRBJ2-2; D is uncertain. Germline CDR1 MDHEN, CDR2 SYDVKM. V was clipped by 3 bases and J by 4 bases, with 9 bases between them. The length of the CDR3 is 14 residues. CDR3 sequence: CASSFVHVTGELFS. The CDR3 nucleotides read TGTGCCAGCAGTTTTGTACATGTCACCGGGGAGCTGTTTTCT.

This clonotype was seen a few times. The rearrangement joins TRBV3-1 to TRBJ2-3; D is ambiguous. CDR1 and CDR2 from the germline V gene are LGHDT and YNNKEL (reference sequence). V shed 1 base and J shed 2 bases, with 13 bases lying between them. The CDR3 is 16 residues long. CDR3 loop: CASSQGLRYFTDTQYF. In DNA, the CDR3 is TGTGCCAGCAGCCAAGGGTTACGGTACTTCACAGATACGCAGTATTTT.

The sample holds many counts of this clonotype. V usage is TRBV4-1 and J usage is TRBJ2-7; D unresolved. CDR3 length: 14 amino acids. Germline V lookup: CDR1 MGHRA, CDR2 YSYEKL. The germline V and J ends were trimmed by 5 bases and 9 bases, with 20 bases remaining between them. This chain's CDR3 is CASSITYGVSGQYF. The CDR3 DNA sequence: TGCGCCAGCAGCATAACCTATGGGGTGTCGGGGCAGTACTTC.

The chain combines TRBV12-3 or TRBV12-4 with TRBJ2-3, with 11 positions matching TRBD2. V trimming: 6 bases; J trimming: 8 bases; junction bases outside the gene matches: 13. This CDR3 spans 16 amino acids. The CDR3: CASRPEGLAVGVTQYF. CDR3 DNA: TGTGCCAGCAGGCCCGAGGGACTAGCGGTAGGAGTTACGCAGTATTTT.

This clonotype came up once. This may be a read error: a much more frequent sequence differs by one nucleotide. The rearrangement links TRBV23-1 to TRBJ1-1, with 8 bases that match TRBD1. TRBV23-1 qualifies as an ORF whose function is uncertain. Trimming removed 6 bases from V and 2 bases from J; junction bases left unmatched: 14. The CDR3 has 17 residues. The CDR3 region has the DNA TGCGCCAGCAGCCGCGACGGGGTAGACAGGGGAAACACTGAAGCTTTCTTT. Its translation: CASSRDGVDRGNTEAFF.

On this clonotype: Just one base apart from a much larger clone, this may be a read error. The J gene is TRBJ2-2, the V gene TRBV29-1, with 9 bases matching TRBD2. The V gene's germline CDR1 is SQVTM and CDR2 ANQGSEA. The CDR3 sequence is 13 residues long. The CDR3 loop reads CSVEPGLAGELLF. The CDR3 DNA is TGCAGCGTTGAGCCGGGACTAGCCGGGGAGCTGTTATTT.

Note on this clonotype: The CDR3 does not close with the conserved phenylalanine or tryptophan, likely indicating a read error. The chain couples TRBV2 to TRBJ2-7; no clear D gene. The CDR3 length is 15 residues. The V and J ends lost 0 bases and 2 bases respectively, with 11 bases between them. Germline assignment: CDR1 SNHLY and CDR2 FYNNEI. The chain's CDR3 is CASSEALPGPYEQYL. The CDR3 nucleotides are TGTGCCAGCAGTGAAGCGCTTCCTGGGCCCTACGAGCAGTACCTC.

CDR3 nucleotide sequence: TGCAGCGCTGTGGCGGAAACCTCTGGGGCCAACGTCCTGACTTTC. Its protein is CSAVAETSGANVLTF. V gene TRBV29-1 combines with J gene TRBJ2-6; D gene uncertain. With 7 bases removed from V and 0 bases from J, the gap between germline ends came to 13 bases. The CDR3 extends over 15 amino acids. CDR1 and CDR2 (germline): SQVTM, ANQGSEA.

Details on this clonotype: This may stem from a read error, because a much larger clone lies one nucleotide away. The rearrangement uses TRBV12-3 or TRBV12-4 and TRBJ2-7; 10 nucleotides match TRBD2. The CDR3 consists of 15 residues. Here the CDR3 reads CASTELAGFPYGQYF. The CDR3 DNA sequence: TGTGCCAGCACGGAACTAGCGGGATTCCCCTACGGGCAGTACTTC.

This clonotype was counted only a few times. V and J are TRBV4-2 and TRBJ2-1; TRBD2 matches at 11 bases. The CDR3 totals 15 residues. V shed 6 bases and J 11 bases; nucleotides not matched to a gene: 12. Per germline, CDR1 LGHNA and CDR2 YNFKEQ. The CDR3 loop reads CASSIGGTSGEQQFF. The CDR3 region has the DNA TGTGCCAGCAGTATAGGGGGGACTAGCGGAGAACAGCAGTTCTTC.

The CDR3 here is CASSPTVRLNTEAFF. CDR3 nucleotides: TGTGCCAGCTCACCAACCGTCAGGCTGAACACTGAAGCTTTCTTT. This rearrangement joins TRBV18 to TRBJ1-1; D unresolved. V lost 2 bases, J lost 0 bases, and 10 bases lay in between. Germline CDR1 KGHSH, CDR2 LQKENI. This CDR3 comprises 15 residues. The variable domain in full, with the rest retrieved from reference TRBV18 and TRBJ1-1, is NAGVMQNPRHLVRRRGQEARLRCSPMKGHSHVYWYRQLPEEGLKFMVYLQKENIIDESGMPKERFSAEFPKEGPSILRIQQVVRGDSAAYFCASSPTVRLNTEAFFGQGTRLTVV.

This chain links TRBV11-2 with TRBJ2-1; D assignment may be TRBD1 or TRBD2 (5 bases each). V lost 7 bases and J lost 5, with 15 bases in between. This CDR3 region has 14 residues. CDR1 SGHAT and CDR2 FQNNGV come from the germline V gene. DNA for the CDR3: TGTGCCAGCACCCGCCGGGACCCAAACAATGAGCAGTTCTTC. Its protein product is CASTRRDPNNEQFF.

This clonotype was observed at least ten times. The chain couples TRBV29-1 to TRBJ2-7; 9 bases are a match to TRBD2. Germline values: CDR1 SQVTM, CDR2 ANQGSEA. There are 13 residues in the CDR3. With V trimmed by 5 bases and J by 7 bases, 9 bases remained unmatched. The CDR3 spells CSVQTSGPKEQYF. In nucleotides, the CDR3 is TGCAGCGTTCAAACTAGCGGGCCCAAGGAGCAGTACTTC.

This clonotype was counted many times. The V gene is TRBV6-6, the J gene TRBJ2-2; D not resolved. Germline V gives CDR1 MNHNY, CDR2 SVGAGI (reference sequence). V lost 4 bases, J lost 5 bases, and 5 bases lay in between. This CDR3 is built from 12 residues. CDR3 coding DNA: TGTGCCAGCAGTTGGCGGACCGGGGAGCTGTTTTTT. Its protein is CASSWRTGELFF.

This chain joins TRBV20-1 and TRBJ1-1; D remains unclear. CDR3 size: 14 residues. From germline, CDR1 is DFQATT and CDR2 SNEGSKA (reference sequence). The germline V and J ends were trimmed by 3 bases and 3 bases, with 14 bases remaining between them. The chain's CDR3 is CSASLAGQDTEAFF. The CDR3 nucleotides are TGCAGTGCTAGTCTCGCCGGCCAGGACACTGAAGCTTTCTTT.

V and J are TRBV6-1 and TRBJ2-1; D not resolved. Trimming removed 8 bases from V and 4 bases from J, with 9 bases in between. From germline, CDR1 is MNHNS and CDR2 SASEGT. The CDR3 is made up of 12 amino acids. The CDR3 is CASLDGYNEQFF. CDR3 nucleotides: TGTGCCAGCTTAGACGGTTACAATGAGCAGTTCTTC.

This clonotype came up many times. The chain employs TRBV5-5 and TRBJ1-5; D is ambiguous. The CDR3 runs 15 residues. In germline, CDR1 is SGHKS, CDR2 YYEKEE (reference sequence). V was trimmed by 3 bases and J by 0 bases, leaving 10 bases between them. The CDR3 loop is CASSWTVVSNQPQHF. DNA for the CDR3: TGTGCCAGCAGCTGGACGGTCGTTAGCAATCAGCCCCAGCATTTT.

J is TRBJ2-2 and V is TRBV27; D unresolved. This CDR3 has 15 amino acids. V lost 3 bases and J lost 4, with 12 bases in between. From germline, CDR1 is MNHEY and CDR2 SMNVEV (reference sequence). In DNA, the CDR3 is TGTGCCAGCAGTTTTGTCGGACCAAGCACCGGGGAGCTGTTTTTT. It encodes CASSFVGPSTGELFF.

This clonotype was recorded a few times. The V call is TRBV27, the J call TRBJ2-3; tentative D call: TRBD1 (5 bases). V shed 3 bases and J shed 2 bases, with 24 bases lying between them. The CDR3 is 19 residues long. Germline V gives CDR1 MNHEY, CDR2 SMNVEV (reference sequence). DNA for the CDR3: TGTGCCAGCAGTTTGAATGTCGCAGGGCGCGATATGGTCACAGATACGCAGTATTTT. Protein sequence: CASSLNVAGRDMVTDTQYF.

The rearrangement links TRBV28 to TRBJ2-1; 10 bases line up with TRBD2. This CDR3 has 14 residues. Germline V CDR1 and CDR2: MDHEN, SYDVKM. The V segment lost 11 bases and the J segment 8 bases; nucleotides outside the gene matches: 12. This CDR3 reads CAVETSGLADEQFF. DNA of the CDR3: TGTGCCGTCGAGACTAGCGGGCTCGCCGATGAGCAGTTCTTC.

The table lists this clonotype with many counts. The chain recombines TRBV28 with TRBJ1-1, with 7 positions matching TRBD1. CDR3 size: 16 residues. The trim removed 5 bases at V and 4 bases at J, leaving 13 bases unmatched. Per the germline V gene, CDR1 is MDHEN and CDR2 is SYDVKM. Here the CDR3 reads CASSPHRTGGGTEAFF. CDR3 nucleotide sequence: TGTGCCAGCAGTCCCCATCGGACAGGCGGGGGCACTGAAGCTTTCTTT.